This T cell receptor (beta chain) was identified in a study of technical replicates of blood from several donors (dated by TCRdb to 2015 to 2018). Library preparation was by the immunoSEQ multiplex PCR assay. TCRdb took this table from immuneACCESS and kept in-frame rearrangements with V and J called. Such tables lack part of the clones; where checked against another copy, unresolved V genes explain under half of the gap, and the rest is unexplained. The sample contains 74,000 or so clones, about 90% of them found a single time. Together, the top ten hold approximately 0.4% of the sample. Concerning this clone itself: The target of this receptor is not known. Base qualities are not at hand, and no much larger clone is one base apart.

From the germline V gene, CDR1 is MDHEN and CDR2 is SYDVKM. The CDR3 holds 13 amino acids from the cysteine to the phenylalanine. The entry retains the CDR3 DNA only, 39 bases that are in frame from base 1. The V end loses 3 bases and the J end loses 0 bases, and a stretch of 5 bases separates them. The V gene is TRBV28 and the J gene is TRBJ1-1, with the D segment identity uncertain. Sequenced material: T cells isolated from PBMCs. The TCR comes from a human donor in good health. Here the CDR3 is given as CASSLGVNTEAFF. The nucleotides read TGTGCCAGCAGTTTGGGAGTGAACACTGAAGCTTTCTTT.